Presented here are 25 T cell receptor beta chains from one specimen sequenced in a study of early T cells in non-severe SARS-CoV-2 infection. TCRdb ran MiXCR on the 5' RACE reads and lists one entry per CDR3 protein. The sample lists about 55,000 distinct CDR3 sequences; 6.5% to 7.5% were seen once. Material: whole blood, obtained at baseline. The source is an adult who was a healthcare worker with PCR-confirmed SARS-CoV-2 infection or an uninfected control (not recorded which).

This clonotype was seen ten or more times. The rearrangement uses TRBV4-3 and TRBJ1-5; D is uncertain. The ends were cut back, 0 bases at V and 7 bases at J, with 7 bases in the middle. Per germline, CDR1 LGHNA and CDR2 YSLEER. The CDR3 covers 13 residues. The CDR3 here is CASSQDWGQPQHF. Here the CDR3 DNA reads TGCGCCAGCAGCCAAGATTGGGGACAGCCCCAGCATTTT.

This chain connects TRBV20-1 to TRBJ2-7; D gene unclear. Trimming took 0 bases from V and 6 from J, leaving 9 bases between them. There are 12 residues in the CDR3. Germline V gene sequence: CDR1 DFQATT, CDR2 SNEGSKA (reference sequence). DNA of the CDR3: TGCAGTGCTAGAGATTACAGATCCGAGCAGTACTTC. As protein: CSARDYRSEQYF.

The sample holds many counts of this clonotype. The V gene is TRBV18, the J gene TRBJ1-2; D gene ambiguous. V lost 2 bases, J lost 0 bases, and 10 bases lay in between. Germline-derived CDR1 and CDR2 are KGHSH and LQKENI. CDR3 size: 15 residues. Here the CDR3 DNA reads TGTGCCAGCTCACCAAGCCAGGAAGCTAACTATGGCTACACCTTC. It is translated as CASSPSQEANYGYTF.

This clonotype was recorded at least ten times. The rearrangement links TRBV28 to TRBJ1-6; TRBD1 agrees at 7 bases. Germline V CDR1 and CDR2: MDHEN, SYDVKM. The V gene end was trimmed by 6 bases and the J gene end by 10 bases; junction bases not matched to a gene: 9. CDR3 size: 14 residues. The CDR3: CASSSTGFRSPLHF. The CDR3 DNA sequence: TGTGCCAGCAGCTCGACAGGGTTTAGGTCACCCCTCCACTTT.

At least ten counts were recorded for this clonotype. This chain joins TRBV5-1 and TRBJ2-7; TRBD1 matches at 8 bases. V shed 2 bases and J 0 bases; nucleotides not matched to a gene: 7. The CDR3 spans 16 residues. The germline V gene has CDR1 SGHRS and CDR2 YFSETQ. In DNA, the CDR3 is TGCGCCAGCAGCTTAAGACAGGGGTCAAGCTCCTACGAGCAGTACTTC. It encodes CASSLRQGSSSYEQYF.

This clonotype occurred a few times. J is TRBJ1-4 and V is TRBV7-8, with D hard to call. This CDR3 region has 16 residues. Germline-derived CDR1 and CDR2 are SGHVS and FQNEAQ. Trimming stripped 5 bases from V and 0 bases from J, with 13 bases between. In DNA, the CDR3 is TGTGCCAGCAGCGCGTCGCTCGCCTCAACTAATGAAAAACTGTTTTTT. This encodes CASSASLASTNEKLFF.

V and J are TRBV4-3 and TRBJ1-1; D remains ambiguous. The V gene's germline CDR1 is LGHNA and CDR2 YSLEER. Trimming pared 4 bases from V and 1 base from J, leaving 7 bases between. The CDR3 is 13 residues long. The CDR3 coding sequence is TGCGCCAGCAGCCGTTACAGGAACACTGAAGCTTTCTTT. Residues: CASSRYRNTEAFF.

Many counts were recorded for this clonotype. The gene calls are TRBV24-1 and TRBJ2-4, with 7 bases lining up with TRBD2. CDR1 is KGHDR and CDR2 is SFDVKD in the germline V gene. This CDR3 spans 14 amino acids. V was pared by 4 bases and J by 6 bases, with 5 bases of the junction left unmatched. In DNA, the CDR3 is TGTGCCACCAGTGAGCCCGGACTAGGAAACATTCAGTACTTC. This translates into CATSEPGLGNIQYF.

This clonotype was counted at least ten times. The rearrangement joins TRBV27 to TRBJ1-4; D unclear. Germline V gene lookup returns CDR1 MNHEY and CDR2 SMNVEV (reference sequence). Trimming pared 6 bases from V and 7 bases from J, leaving 12 bases between. The CDR3 covers 13 residues. CDR3 bases: TGTGCCAGCAGGCCCCTGGAAGGTGAAAAACTGTTTTTT. Translated, it gives CASRPLEGEKLFF. Based on the CDR3 plus reference TRBV27 and TRBJ1-4, the full variable domain is EAQVTQNPRYLITVTGKKLTVTCSQNMNHEYMSWYRQDPGLGLRQIYYSMNVEVTDKGDVPEGYKVSRKEKRNFPLILESPSPNQTSLYFCASRPLEGEKLFFGSGTQLSVL.

The chain joins TRBV20-1 to TRBJ2-1; no reliable D call. The germline V gene encodes CDR1 DFQATT and CDR2 SNEGSKA (reference sequence). The CDR3 is made up of 14 amino acids. The V and J ends lost 4 bases and 6 bases respectively, with 16 bases between them. The CDR3 DNA follows: TGCAGTGCTATTATACAAATAGGTGGCAATGAGCAGTTCTTC. It encodes CSAIIQIGGNEQFF.

This clonotype was observed at least ten times. This chain joins TRBV5-1 and TRBJ2-7; TRBD1 agrees at 7 bases. This CDR3 has 14 amino acids. J lost 2 bases, V lost 1 base, and 3 bases had no gene match. Germline V gene sequence: CDR1 SGHRS, CDR2 YFSETQ. CDR3 residues: CASSLRQGPYEQYF. DNA for the CDR3: TGCGCCAGCAGCTTGAGACAGGGTCCCTACGAGCAGTACTTC.

This clonotype came up a few times. V and J are TRBV19 and TRBJ1-5; D is unclear. The germline V gene has CDR1 LNHDA and CDR2 SQIVND (reference sequence). Trimming shortened V by 1 base and J by 4 bases, and 11 bases separated the two germline ends. The length of the CDR3 is 15 residues. The CDR3 loop reads CASSIGTALNQPQHF. In nucleotides, the CDR3 is TGTGCCAGTAGTATAGGGACGGCGTTAAATCAGCCCCAGCATTTT.

In its sample, this clonotype was seen a few times. This sequence joins TRBV19 and TRBJ1-5; 11 nucleotides line up with TRBD1. With 3 bases clipped from V and 2 bases from J, the junction kept 6 bases outside the gene matches. This CDR3 has 17 amino acids. Germline lookup yields CDR1 LNHDA and CDR2 SQIVND (reference sequence). The CDR3 is CASSIRTGGTRNQPQHF. CDR3 sequence (DNA): TGTGCCAGTAGTATTCGGACAGGGGGCACTCGCAATCAGCCCCAGCATTTT.

The sample holds many counts of this clonotype. J is TRBJ2-1 and V is TRBV12-3 or TRBV12-4, with TRBD2 as a possible D gene (7 bases). The CDR3 spans 15 residues. Trimming stripped 8 bases from V and 6 bases from J, with 20 bases between. This chain's CDR3 is CASPEGGPRVNEQFF. DNA for the CDR3: TGTGCCAGCCCAGAGGGGGGGCCGAGGGTCAATGAGCAGTTCTTC.

In its sample, this clonotype was seen many times. The chain has TRBV20-1 and TRBJ2-7; TRBD2 agrees at 7 bases. The CDR3 is 12 residues long. V shed 3 bases, J shed 3 bases, and the junction held 2 bases outside the gene matches. CDR1 is DFQATT and CDR2 is SNEGSKA in the germline V gene (reference sequence). CDR3 in amino acids: CSASGLVYEQYF. The DNA of the CDR3 is TGCAGTGCTAGCGGACTAGTCTACGAGCAGTACTTC.

This clonotype has at least ten counts. This chain uses TRBV20-1 with TRBJ2-5, with TRBD2 identical over 8 bases. Losses at the gene ends were 5 bases for V and 4 bases for J; bases not matched to a gene: 15. This CDR3 region has 16 residues. Germline CDR1 reads DFQATT; CDR2 reads SNEGSKA (reference sequence). CDR3 residues: CSAFGGEAGVGETQYF. The CDR3, as DNA: TGCAGTGCTTTTGGCGGTGAAGCGGGGGTGGGAGAGACCCAGTACTTC.

This clonotype was picked up many times. The V gene is TRBV29-1, the J gene TRBJ2-3; 13 bases match TRBD2. The CDR3 runs 17 residues. J gave up 1 base and V 3 bases, and 7 bases lay outside the gene matches. The V gene's germline CDR1 is SQVTM and CDR2 ANQGSEA. CDR3 sequence: CSVDGLAGALGTDTQYF. CDR3 bases: TGCAGCGTTGACGGACTAGCGGGGGCGTTAGGCACAGATACGCAGTATTTT.

This clonotype was seen at least ten times. The chain joins TRBV19 to TRBJ1-1; D is uncertain. In germline, CDR1 is LNHDA, CDR2 SQIVND (reference sequence). CDR3 length equals 15 residues. V was shortened by 1 base and J by 2 bases, with 11 bases between the two germline ends. In DNA form, the CDR3 reads TGTGCCAGTAGTATAGCCCCTTTCATAAACACTGAAGCTTTCTTT. This sequence encodes CASSIAPFINTEAFF.

The chain uses TRBV18 and TRBJ1-1; D is unclear. The length of the CDR3 is 14 residues. CDR1 is KGHSH and CDR2 is LQKENI in the germline V gene. Trimming took off 3 bases at V and 4 bases at J, with 12 bases between the two ends. The CDR3 loop reads CASSPLTEGTEAFF. As DNA, the CDR3 is TGTGCCAGCTCACCGCTCACGGAGGGCACTGAAGCTTTCTTT.

This clonotype was found a few times. This rearrangement joins TRBV29-1 to TRBJ2-1, with 7 bases identical to TRBD2. With 3 bases clipped from V and 10 bases from J, the junction kept 6 bases outside the gene matches. Germline loops: CDR1 SQVTM, CDR2 ANQGSEA. The CDR3 runs 12 residues. This CDR3 is CSVEPPSGEQFF. CDR3 in DNA: TGCAGCGTTGAGCCCCCTAGCGGAGAGCAGTTCTTC.

In its sample, this clonotype was seen many times. V is TRBV4-3 and J is TRBJ2-1; TRBD1 agrees at 7 bases. CDR3 length: 15 residues. Germline V gene lookup returns CDR1 LGHNA and CDR2 YSLEER. The ends lost 6 bases at V and 1 base at J; junction bases unmatched: 6. The CDR3 sequence is CASRRQGQSYNEQFF. CDR3 nucleotides: TGCGCCAGCAGGCGCCAGGGACAGTCCTACAATGAGCAGTTCTTC.

This chain joins TRBV6-2 or TRBV6-3 and TRBJ1-2, with no clear D. The V end was cut by 4 bases, the J end by 6 bases, with 6 bases between. From germline, CDR1 is MNHEY and CDR2 SVGEGT. This CDR3 has 11 amino acids. In DNA form, the CDR3 reads TGTGCCAGCAGTTGGAGAGATGGCTACACCTTC. Its translation: CASSWRDGYTF.

The rearrangement joins TRBV27 to TRBJ2-7; weak D call: TRBD1 (5 bases). The CDR3 covers 14 residues. CDR1 MNHEY and CDR2 SMNVEV come from the germline V gene (reference sequence). Deletions cut 2 bases from V and 0 bases from J, with 8 bases between. As DNA, the CDR3 is TGTGCCAGCAGTTTACAGACAGTCTCCTACGAGCAGTACTTC. Translating gives CASSLQTVSYEQYF.

The rearrangement uses TRBV10-2 and TRBJ2-7; TRBD1 matches 7 bases. CDR1 WSHSY and CDR2 SAAADI come from the germline V gene. This CDR3 spans 12 amino acids. Unmatched junction bases numbered 4, after V lost 6 bases and J lost 5 bases. The CDR3 spells CASSHTGDEQYF. In nucleotides, the CDR3 is TGCGCCAGCAGCCATACAGGGGACGAGCAGTACTTC.

This clonotype was seen at least ten times. Germline is not matched at one junction end, which may reflect a read error. CDR3 nucleotide sequence: TGTGCCACCAGACAGCCGTCGAACACCGGGGAGCTTTTTTTT. Its protein is CATRQPSNTGELFF. This rearrangement joins TRBV2 to TRBJ2-2; D might be TRBD1 or TRBD2, each matching 5 bases. The CDR3 spans 14 residues. CDR1 is SNHLY, CDR2 FYNNEI, per germline.